Detailed here is one T cell receptor beta chain. CDR1 and CDR2 from the germline V gene are SGHVS and FNYEAQ. This CDR3 comprises 15 residues. Data came from immunoSEQ multiplex PCR; TCRdb stores just in-frame clones and leaves some out. The sample contains 350,000 to 400,000 clones, around 89% of which appear only once. This entry belongs to a study of blood T cell repertoires in COVID-19. J is TRBJ2-5 and V is TRBV7-6, with D possibly being TRBD1 (6 bases). Sequencing used peripheral blood. The TCR sequence derives from a woman aged 25 to 39 with COVID-19, enrolled during active disease. CDR3 nucleotide sequence: TGTCACGGGGCCCCTAGACAGGACAAGCGACATAGCCAGTACTTC. This sequence encodes CHGAPRQDKRHSQYF.